One and the same sample provided the 24 T cell receptor beta chains below, sequenced in a study of CD8+ T cells in alopecia areata. Following RNA extraction, reverse transcription yielded cDNA that acted as the sequencing template. The protocol was immunoSEQ multiplex PCR, while the TCRdb copy is restricted to in-frame clones and leaves out a portion. The sample holds around 120,000 clones, more than 30% seen once. Material for sequencing was CD4+ T cells sorted from blood. Receptor source: a human donor with alopecia areata.

V gene TRBV30 combines with J gene TRBJ1-1; D perhaps matches TRBD1 (5 bases). Germline V gene data show CDR1 as GTSNPN and CDR2 as SVGIG (reference sequence). The CDR3 spans 14 residues. V lost 0 bases and J lost 4, with 12 bases in between. CDR3 amino acids: CAWSVLAGTTEAFF. CDR3 sequence (DNA): TGTGCCTGGAGTGTATTGGCAGGGACCACTGAAGCTTTCTTT.

The chain links TRBV12-5 to TRBJ2-1, with D perhaps given as TRBD1 or TRBD2 (5 bases each). Per the germline V gene, CDR1 is LGHNT and CDR2 is FRNRAP. V shed 4 bases and J shed 0 bases, with 10 bases lying between them. This CDR3 is 15 amino acids long. This chain's CDR3 is CASGYWGSSYNEQFF. The DNA for the CDR3 is TGTGCTAGTGGTTATTGGGGGAGCTCCTACAATGAGCAGTTCTTC.

This clone was picked up a small number of times. V and J are TRBV2 and TRBJ2-2; D is uncertain. This CDR3 contains 13 residues. V was cut by 6 bases and J by 6 bases, with 11 bases left in between. Germline V gene sequence: CDR1 SNHLY, CDR2 FYNNEI. Here the CDR3 reads CASSPSWAGELFF. The CDR3 nucleotides read TGTGCCAGCAGCCCCTCCTGGGCCGGGGAGCTGTTTTTT.

V is TRBV30 and J is TRBJ2-1; TRBD2 matches at 7 bases. Germline V gives CDR1 GTSNPN, CDR2 SVGIG (reference sequence). V gave up 3 bases and J gave up 4 bases; unmatched junction bases: 6. The CDR3 sequence is 14 residues long. CDR3 nucleotides: TGTGCCTGGAGGGCGACTAGCCTATACAATGAGCAGTTCTTC. It encodes CAWRATSLYNEQFF.

The chain links TRBV5-1 to TRBJ2-7; either TRBD1 or TRBD2 may fit D (7 bases each). V was trimmed by 9 bases and J by 0 bases, leaving 34 bases between them. There are 20 residues in the CDR3. The germline CDR1 and CDR2 sequences are SGHRS and YFSETQ. The CDR3 sequence is CANEARLGQRDIRGSYEQYF. DNA for the CDR3: TGCGCCAACGAAGCAAGGCTGGGACAGCGGGATATAAGGGGCTCCTACGAGCAGTACTTC.

The rearrangement uses TRBV11-2 and TRBJ2-4; TRBD2 matches at 9 bases. Germline V gene data show CDR1 as SGHAT and CDR2 as FQNNGV. V shed 5 bases, J shed 0 bases, and the junction held 8 bases outside the gene matches. The CDR3 runs to 17 residues. CDR3 coding DNA: TGTGCCAGCAGCGGAGGGACTAGCATATTAGCCAAAAACATTCAGTACTTC. Its protein product is CASSGGTSILAKNIQYF.

This rearrangement joins TRBV30 to TRBJ2-3; D is unclear. The V end lost 5 bases, the J end lost 0 bases, and 18 bases lay between the germline ends. CDR1 GTSNPN and CDR2 SVGIG come from the germline V gene (reference sequence). The CDR3 contains 16 residues. The CDR3 is CAWGTLGSTSTDTQYF. CDR3 DNA: TGTGCCTGGGGTACCCTGGGCAGTACTAGCACAGATACGCAGTATTTT. The variable domain in full, with the rest retrieved from reference TRBV30 and TRBJ2-3, is SQTIHQWPATLVQPVGSPLSLECTVEGTSNPNLYWYRQAAGRGLQLLFYSVGIGQISSEVPQNLSASRPQDRQFILSSKKLLLSDSGFYLCAWGTLGSTSTDTQYFGPGTRLTVL.

In its sample, this clone was seen a few times. This chain joins TRBV29-1 and TRBJ1-1; D gene unclear. The germline V gene has CDR1 SQVTM and CDR2 ANQGSEA. Trimming shortened V by 8 bases and J by 0 bases, and 13 bases separated the two germline ends. This CDR3 spans 13 amino acids. The CDR3 is CSFQELMNTEAFF. CDR3 bases: TGCAGCTTTCAGGAGCTCATGAACACTGAAGCTTTCTTT.

This clone was observed a few times. The genes are TRBV5-4 and TRBJ2-5; D remains ambiguous. CDR3 length: 13 residues. The V gene's germline CDR1 is SGHNT and CDR2 YYREEE (reference sequence). Trimming left V 4 bases short and J 5 bases short, with 12 bases between. CDR3 sequence (DNA): TGTGCCAGCAGCGGAGACCCGGGCGAGACCCAGTACTTC. Protein sequence: CASSGDPGETQYF.

The chain employs TRBV25-1 and TRBJ2-7; a weak D match, TRBD2 (5 bases). This CDR3 has 15 amino acids. Germline lookup yields CDR1 MGHDK and CDR2 SYGVNS. The germline V and J ends were trimmed by 2 bases and 8 bases, with 19 bases remaining between them. The CDR3 here is CASSEVNGLSFKQYF. For the CDR3, the DNA is TGTGCCAGCAGTGAAGTGAATGGACTGAGTTTCAAGCAGTACTTC.

CDR3 sequence (DNA): TGTGCCAGCAGCTTGGCGGGGACCCAAGAGACCCAGTACTTC. Protein sequence: CASSLAGTQETQYF. The chain recombines TRBV7-9 with TRBJ2-5; possible D gene TRBD2, 6 bases. The V gene lost 3 bases and the J gene lost 1 base, with 9 bases spanning the gap. The germline gives CDR1 SEHNR, CDR2 FQNEAQ (reference sequence). The CDR3 consists of 14 residues.

The chain employs TRBV29-1 and TRBJ1-2; TRBD1 matches at 9 bases. Germline-derived CDR1 and CDR2 are SQVTM and ANQGSEA. V trimming: 7 bases; J trimming: 6 bases; junction bases outside the gene matches: 12. The CDR3 is made up of 14 amino acids. CDR3 sequence: CSANVGQGRNGYTF. The CDR3 DNA reads as TGCAGCGCAAATGTCGGACAGGGGCGAAATGGCTACACCTTC. Looking up the rest from reference TRBV29-1 and TRBJ1-2 gives the full variable domain: SAVISQKPSRDICQRGTSLTIQCQVDSQVTMMFWYRQQPGQSLTLIATANQGSEATYESGFVIDKFPISRPNLTFSTLTVSNMSPEDSSIYLCSANVGQGRNGYTFGSGTRLTVV.

V and J are TRBV7-9 and TRBJ2-7; unclear D gene. The CDR3 runs 11 residues. Germline values: CDR1 SEHNR, CDR2 FQNEAQ (reference sequence). Trimming removed 1 base from V and 6 bases from J, with 4 bases in between. CDR3 protein: CASSLDSEQYF. DNA of the CDR3: TGTGCCAGCAGCTTAGATTCCGAGCAGTACTTC.

V gene TRBV2 combines with J gene TRBJ2-5; 7 nucleotides match TRBD2. Germline lookup yields CDR1 SNHLY and CDR2 FYNNEI. Trimming removed 6 bases from V and 1 base from J; junction bases left unmatched: 5. CDR3 length equals 14 residues. The CDR3 nucleotides are TGTGCCAGCAGGGACCAGCGGGGCCAAGAGACCCAGTACTTC. Protein product: CASRDQRGQETQYF.

The chain links TRBV13 to TRBJ2-4; TRBD1 is a possible D gene (6 bases). CDR3 length: 16 residues. Trimming removed 2 bases from V and 3 bases from J, with 14 bases in between. The germline V gene encodes CDR1 PRHDT and CDR2 FYEKMQ (reference sequence). The CDR3 coding sequence is TGTGCCAGCAGCTTAACCGGGACACCAGGCAAAAACATTCAGTACTTC. Amino acid sequence: CASSLTGTPGKNIQYF.

The V call is TRBV18, the J call TRBJ2-3; TRBD2 might be the D (5 bases). Germline V lookup: CDR1 KGHSH, CDR2 LQKENI. Trimming shortened V by 1 base and J by 3 bases, and 14 bases separated the two germline ends. The CDR3 is 16 residues long. In nucleotides, the CDR3 is TGTGCCAGCTCACCACTGACTACAGCGCGGACAGATACGCAGTATTTT. Translating it yields CASSPLTTARTDTQYF.

This clone was seen only a few times. The V gene is TRBV7-2, the J gene TRBJ1-5; D is ambiguous. Germline-derived CDR1 and CDR2 are SGHTA and FQGNSA. The CDR3 consists of 13 residues. V lost 2 bases to trimming and J lost 4 bases, with 6 bases between them. Here the CDR3 reads CASSLTPNQPQHF. The CDR3 coding sequence is TGTGCCAGCAGCTTAACCCCAAATCAGCCCCAGCATTTT.

V gene TRBV29-1 combines with J gene TRBJ1-1; D gene uncertain. The V gene lost 0 bases and the J gene lost 1 base, with 6 bases spanning the gap. Germline CDR1 SQVTM, CDR2 ANQGSEA. The CDR3 sequence is 13 residues long. The CDR3 region has the DNA TGCAGCGTTGAAGATTCAGAGAACACTGAAGCTTTCTTT. Translation gives CSVEDSENTEAFF.

A word on this clone: A read error is possible here, since a much larger clone lies one base away. V is TRBV11-2 and J is TRBJ2-3, with D unclear. This CDR3 has 12 amino acids. The V gene lost 5 bases and the J gene lost 0 bases, with 3 bases spanning the gap. Germline CDR1 reads SGHAT; CDR2 reads FQNNGV. In DNA form, the CDR3 reads TGTGCCAGCAGCCCCAGCACAGATACGCAGTATTTT. Translating gives CASSPSTDTQYF. Using reference TRBV11-2 and TRBJ2-3 for the parts outside the CDR3, the full variable domain is EAGVAQSPRYKIIEKRQSVAFWCNPISGHATLYWYQQILGQGPKLLIQFQNNGVVDDSQLPKDRFSAERLKGVDSTLKIQPAKLEDSAVYLCASSPSTDTQYFGPGTRLTVL.

The V and J genes are TRBV29-1 and TRBJ1-4; D unclear. The CDR3 is made up of 10 amino acids. V was shortened by 6 bases and J by 8 bases, with 7 bases between the two germline ends. Germline V lookup: CDR1 SQVTM, CDR2 ANQGSEA. As DNA, the CDR3 is TGCAGCGTGATAGCGGAAAAACTGTTTTTT. This sequence encodes CSVIAEKLFF.

The rearrangement links TRBV5-1 to TRBJ2-3; a weak D match, TRBD1 (6 bases). The V end lost 4 bases, the J end lost 4 bases, and 19 bases lay between the germline ends. The CDR3 has 16 amino acids. The germline V gene encodes CDR1 SGHRS and CDR2 YFSETQ. The CDR3 loop is CASSPPVQGKSDTQYF. Here the CDR3 DNA reads TGCGCCAGCAGCCCCCCAGTCCAGGGGAAGTCAGATACGCAGTATTTT. The full variable domain, with the rest looked up from reference TRBV5-1 and TRBJ2-3, is KAGVTQTPRYLIKTRGQQVTLSCSPISGHRSVSWYQQTPGQGLQFLFEYFSETQRNKGNFPGRFSGRQFSNSRSEMNVSTLELGDSALYLCASSPPVQGKSDTQYFGPGTRLTVL.

CDR3 nucleotide sequence: TGCAGCGTTGCGCAGGGAAGTACAGATACGCAGTATTTT. Its protein is CSVAQGSTDTQYF. This chain joins TRBV29-1 and TRBJ2-3, with D perhaps TRBD1 (5 bases). The CDR3 runs 13 residues. Looked up from germline, CDR1 is SQVTM and CDR2 is ANQGSEA. V lost 4 bases and J lost 3, with 11 bases in between.

The J gene is TRBJ2-3, the V gene TRBV5-1; the match to TRBD2 covers 10 bases. Germline-derived CDR1 and CDR2 are SGHRS and YFSETQ. V trimming: 2 bases; J trimming: 5 bases; junction bases outside the gene matches: 8. This CDR3 has 16 residues. In nucleotides, the CDR3 is TGCGCCAGCAGCTTCAACTGGAGACTAGCGGGAGATACGCAGTATTTT. Encoded protein: CASSFNWRLAGDTQYF.

This sequence joins TRBV5-1 and TRBJ2-1; D call uncertain. In germline, CDR1 is SGHRS, CDR2 YFSETQ. The V gene lost 0 bases and the J gene lost 8 bases, with 18 bases spanning the gap. This CDR3 comprises 16 residues. This chain's CDR3 is CASSLARASKSDEQFF. The CDR3 DNA sequence: TGCGCCAGCAGCTTGGCCAGAGCTTCTAAAAGCGATGAGCAGTTCTTC.